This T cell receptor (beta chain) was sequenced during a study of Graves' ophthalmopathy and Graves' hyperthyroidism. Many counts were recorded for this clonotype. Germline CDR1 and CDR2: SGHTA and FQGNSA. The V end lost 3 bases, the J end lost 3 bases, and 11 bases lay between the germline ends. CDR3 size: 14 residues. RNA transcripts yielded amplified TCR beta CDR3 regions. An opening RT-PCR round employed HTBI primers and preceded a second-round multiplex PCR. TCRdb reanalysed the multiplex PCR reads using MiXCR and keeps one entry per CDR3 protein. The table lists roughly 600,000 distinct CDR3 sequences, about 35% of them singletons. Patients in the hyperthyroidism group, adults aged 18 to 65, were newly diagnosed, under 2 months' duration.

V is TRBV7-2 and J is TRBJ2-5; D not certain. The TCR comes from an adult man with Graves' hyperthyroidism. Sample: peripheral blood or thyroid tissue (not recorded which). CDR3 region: CASSFWGLEETQYF. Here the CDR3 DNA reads TGTGCCAGCAGCTTTTGGGGATTAGAAGAGACCCAGTACTTC.